This T cell receptor beta chain appears in the sequencing data of a study of spatial heterogeneity in lung cancer (dated by TCRdb to the late 2010s). Background on the whole study: Beta-chain transcripts were consistently detected in greater numbers than alpha-chain transcripts, which likely reflects a higher abundance of beta-chain transcripts. In the raw uncorrected reads, each unique combination of TCR and UMI appeared more than ten times on average. Nonsynonymous mutation counts, determined by whole-exome sequencing of tumor tissue, were related to TCR repertoire features. Both alpha and beta chains were TCR-sequenced in approximately 200 tumor regions, 64 matched nontumor lung samples and around 50 PBMC samples obtained at surgery. In non-small cell lung cancer, the study made a quantitative comparison of TCR alpha and beta repertoires among multiple tumor regions, matched nontumor lung and blood. What the study reported, not specific to this receptor: Ubiquitous expanded tumor TCRs showed up in blood more often at tumor resection than at routine follow-up. Additional single-cell paired TCR alpha and beta sequencing was considered necessary to confirm, at a functional level, the hypothesis that regional TCRs recognize regional mutations.

Interpreted using the paper, the time point label stands for: sample taken at primary tumor resection. For TCR sequencing, whole RNA was extracted from tumor and nontumor lung tissue, or from cryopreserved PBMC samples, and no cell sorting was done. Samples were obtained from roughly 72 patients with early-stage, untreated non-small cell lung cancer from the lung TRACERx cohort. A patient was chosen for TCR sequencing only when enough RNA was available from at least two tumor regions. The V and J ends are trimmed by 4 bases and 1 base, leaving 9 bases between them. The CDR3 covers 13 residues, taking in both the cysteine and the phenylalanine. Only the CDR3 DNA stays, 39 bases, in frame from base 1. Based on the germline V gene (reference sequence), the CDR1 and CDR2 sequences are SGHNT and YYREEE. The method behind the library was 5' RACE. Instrument used: NextSeq 500. In the TCR library protocol, a unique molecular identifier was attached to each TCR cDNA molecule so that PCR and sequencing errors could be corrected. Under the source paper's analysis protocol: Decombinator tools were used for TCR identification, UMI-based error correction and CDR3 extraction. TCRs above a frequency of 2 per 1,000, corresponding to the top 1% of the tumor frequency distribution, were defined as expanded. Renyi diversity was computed with the R vegan package after each repertoire had been subsampled 100 times to 5,000 TCRs. CDR3 similarity networks were constructed using string-kernel similarity of amino acid triplets, with links drawn between CDR3s whose pairwise similarity was above 0.82. The public sequencing data were trimmed at Q25 with fastp and processed into clonotypes with MiXCR by TCRdb, which kept only in-frame beta chains. Identical CDR3 proteins give one entry, which carries the most common genes and DNA. TCRdb's processing, not the study's, gives the V and J calls here. For this sample the table gives 4,900 or so distinct CDR3 sequences, of which 15% to 20% were detected only once. Over 5% of the sample belongs to the ten largest clones.

This clonotype registers as medium-sized (0.01 to 0.1%) within its sample. The antigen it binds to is not known. No base-level quality is on record; no much larger clone is a single base apart. This sample comprised PBMCs, obtained at surgery. The sequence was obtained from a male donor with early-stage non-small cell lung cancer. Recombination linked TRBV5-4 to TRBJ2-7; the D gene identity is not certain. The CDR3 has the sequence CASSPSPSYEQYF. The DNA sequence is as follows: TGTGCCAGCAGCCCGTCGCCGTCCTACGAGCAGTACTTC.